The entry that follows covers one T cell receptor (beta chain) sequence. The target antigen is unknown. This entry comes from a study of naive and memory T cell subsets. Whole-study results and caveats: Expression changes during T cell differentiation may affect RNA-based TCR counts.

The beta constant-region primer was an equimolar mix of two oligonucleotides covering TRBC1 and TRBC2. Ligated cDNA was amplified by four rounds of PCR with nested alpha and beta constant-region primers and SP2. Each CDR3 protein gets one entry after TCRdb re-called the UMI-ligation and nested PCR reads with MiXCR. The profile covers 95,000 to 150,000 distinct CDR3 sequences, with about 36% appearing a single time and 0.9% taken by the ten largest. The receptor comes from a human donor in good health. What was sequenced was central memory CD4+ T cells from blood.

In nucleotides, the CDR3 is TGTGCCAGCAGCTTTTCGTCCGGGGGTTCGCAAGAGACCCAGTACTTC. It codes for CASSFSSGGSQETQYF. The chain joins TRBV7-6 to TRBJ2-5; tentative D call: TRBD2 (6 bases). Germline CDR1 reads SGHVS; CDR2 reads FNYEAQ. The ends were cut back, 3 bases at V and 2 bases at J, with 16 bases in the middle. The CDR3 loop spans 16 amino acids.